This TCR beta chain was sequenced during a study of T cells in Graves' hyperthyroidism and ophthalmopathy (dated by TCRdb to between 2017 and 2020). A note on the overall study: Peripheral blood was collected at initial diagnosis, before any treatment. TCR V-J signatures able to tell the groups apart were searched for in a discovery cohort of 100 patients, of whom approximately 40 had Graves' ophthalmopathy and about 60 had stable Graves' hyperthyroidism. Prospective prediction of ophthalmopathy was tested in an independent validation cohort of 18 to 20 hyperthyroidism patients and 17 patients who later progressed to ophthalmopathy. The 100 or so discovery patients were divided at random into training and test sets in a 7:3 ratio. In six Graves' hyperthyroidism patients, the study also compared T-cell repertoires from thyroid tissue with T-cell repertoires from blood. After sampling, hyperthyroidism patients received methimazole starting at 30 mg daily, and ophthalmopathy patients received high-dose intravenous methylprednisolone. The paper reports TCR Vbeta CDR3 sequencing of 130 to 150 peripheral blood samples: under 45 ophthalmopathy, approximately 74 hyperthyroidism and roughly 17 progressor patients. Results and caveats for the whole study, not just this receptor: Ophthalmopathy was separated from stable hyperthyroidism by a 13 V-J signature model, with roughly 88% sensitivity and about 81% specificity obtained in cross-validation and 80%/75% obtained in testing. Sample size was not statistically predetermined, and investigators were not blinded to group allocation. Most expanded thyroid clonotypes (frequency above 0.001) were also detected in blood, a finding suggesting that blood repertoires may reflect thyroid immune responses. In validation, the model predicted progression to ophthalmopathy a median of about 6 months before onset, with about 71% sensitivity and 72.22% specificity.

Amplification of TCR beta CDR3 regions was carried out from RNA transcripts. The TCR CDR3 was subjected to a first round of RT-PCR using the HTBI primer set and the Qiagen OneStep RT-PCR kit. The libraries were constructed in a second round of multiplex PCR and then size-selected and purified. Libraries were sequenced paired-end with 100 bp reads on an Illumina HiSeq2000. For the original study's pipeline: SOAPnuke was used to process the raw data, removing reads that contained adapters or uncalled bases, had a mean Phred below 15, or lacked an exact match to the constant primer or identifier. COPE v1.2.5 was used to merge the high-quality paired reads, and each unique nucleotide sequence was defined as a clonotype. Clonotypes were aligned to IMGT TRBV, TRBD and TRBJ reference segments using MiTCR v1.1. Analysis was restricted to V-J combinations with a frequency above 0.0001, which covered just over 98% of repertoires. The TCS score was defined as F50 (clonal expansion) divided by E x V (chaos), with BLOSUM62-based TCRdist calculated between CDR3 peptides within each V-J. Welch's t-statistics and random forest reduced several hundred V-J features to 10 to 15, which were used in a naive Bayes classifier (R e1071). TCRdb trimmed public reads at Q25 via fastp, called clones via MiXCR and kept in-frame beta chains. Duplicate CDR3 protein sequences are folded into a single record with the most common DNA and genes. TCRdb, not the original authors, processed these V and J calls. This sample comprises 600,000 to 850,000 distinct CDR3 sequences, about 19% of them detected only once. The top ten clones comprise approximately 15% of the sample.

The hyperthyroidism patients were between 18 and 65 years old and newly diagnosed, with a disease duration of less than 2 months. The study excluded patients with uncontrolled infections, other autoimmune diseases, pregnancy or lactation. Clinical symptoms, serum thyroxine and TRAb, thyroid ultrasound, and orbital computed tomography formed the basis for the diagnoses. For progressor patients, blood was drawn at the first diagnosis of hyperthyroidism, before any ophthalmopathy symptoms had appeared. Ficoll-Paque density gradient centrifugation was used to isolate PBMCs from approximately 11 ml of fresh peripheral blood. Progressor patients were defined as those initially diagnosed with Graves' hyperthyroidism in whom ophthalmopathy developed during follow-up. Total RNA was extracted with Trizol reagent, and quality was checked on an Agilent 2100 Bioanalyzer. This clonotype was counted only a few times. The antigen it recognizes is unknown. Qualities for individual bases were not recorded, and no much larger clone is one base off.

Looking up the germline V gene yields CDR1 SGHVS and CDR2 FNYEAQ. There are 15 amino acids in the CDR3, from cysteine to phenylalanine inclusive. The retained sequence is limited to the CDR3, 45 bases, with the frame set at the first base. V is cut by 5 bases and J by 5 bases, and the space between the germline ends is 18 bases. The sequence is built from TRBV7-6 and TRBJ1-1; a tentative D call is TRBD1 (6 bases match). The sequenced material came from blood. This receptor was taken from a woman aged 45-59 years with Graves' hyperthyroidism that later progressed to Graves' ophthalmopathy. CDR3 protein: CASSAPGGQDTEAFF. The bases are TGTGCCAGCAGCGCCCCGGGGGGGCAAGATACTGAAGCTTTCTTT.